The rows below give T cell receptor beta chains drawn from one sample of a study of blood T cell repertoires in COVID-19. TCRdb keeps only in-frame clones here, not all; method: immunoSEQ multiplex PCR. The sample contains about 120,000 clones, around four fifths of which appear only once. Sequences were obtained from peripheral blood. These receptor sequences come from a man aged 65-85 years with active or convalescent COVID-19. Both conserved end residues are part of each CDR3. D genes are given only for firm matches. Clone size is not always given. Where it is, it says once, few, many or a class for expanded clones.

clone size	D gene	V gene	J gene	CDR3 protein	CDR3 DNA
-	-	TRBV24-1	TRBJ2-1	CATSGTGTLEQFF	TGTGCCACCAGTGGGACCGGGACTCTTGAGCAGTTCTTC
many	-	TRBV6-6	TRBJ1-1	CASSALSNTEAFF	TGTGCCAGCAGTGCCCTTAGTAACACTGAAGCTTTCTTT
-	-	TRBV4-1	TRBJ1-2	CASSKDYLAYGYTF	TGCGCCAGCAGCAAAGATTATTTAGCCTATGGCTACACCTTC
once	TRBD2	TRBV6-5	TRBJ2-1	CASTAVAGGQFYFF	TGTGCCAGCACCGCGGTAGCGGGGGGCCAGTTTTATTTCTTC
-	TRBD2	TRBV7-9	TRBJ2-5	CASSLVGAGQETQYF	TGTGCCAGCAGCTTAGTGGGAGCGGGGCAAGAGACCCAGTACTTC
-	-	TRBV28	TRBJ1-2	CASNSGGNYGYTF	TGTGCCAGCAACTCCGGGGGTAACTATGGCTACACCTTC
-	TRBD1	TRBV5-1	TRBJ1-2	CASSWNTGVNGYTF	TGCGCCAGCAGCTGGAATACAGGGGTGAATGGCTACACCTTC
-	TRBD1	TRBV6-5	TRBJ1-1	CASWTGRNTEAFF	TGTGCCAGCTGGACAGGGAGGAACACTGAAGCTTTCTTT
-	-	TRBV29-1	TRBJ1-5	CSVARTVNQPQHF	TGCAGCGTTGCCCGGACAGTCAATCAGCCCCAGCATTTT
-	-	TRBV11-3	TRBJ1-5	CASSFRSNQPQHF	TGTGCCAGCAGCTTTCGGAGCAATCAGCCCCAGCATTTT
-	-	TRBV28	TRBJ1-4	CASSPPNRDNEKLFF	TGTGCCAGCAGTCCACCGAACAGGGACAATGAAAAACTGTTTTTT
-	-	TRBV21-1	TRBJ2-7	CASSKAAPGQGTYEQYF	TGTGCCAGCAGCAAAGCAGCACCGGGACAGGGGACCTACGAGCAGTACTTC
few	TRBD1	TRBV7-8	TRBJ1-4	CASSPRDRAEKLFF	TGTGCCAGCAGCCCCCGGGACAGGGCTGAAAAACTGTTTTTT
few	TRBD2	TRBV3-1/TRBV3-2	TRBJ2-1	CASSQTREGLRNEQFF	TGTGCCAGCAGCCAAACTCGGGAGGGCCTTAGGAATGAGCAGTTCTTC
-	-	TRBV11-2	TRBJ2-1	CASSLGLANEQFF	TGTGCCAGCAGCTTAGGGCTAGCCAATGAGCAGTTCTTC
-	TRBD2	TRBV11-1	TRBJ2-1	CASSLGTSGSGEQFF	TGTGCCAGCAGCTTAGGGACTAGCGGGAGTGGTGAGCAGTTCTTC
-	-	TRBV4-1	TRBJ2-6	CASSQVAGQGGGANVLTF	TGCGCCAGCAGCCAAGTAGCGGGACAGGGAGGCGGGGCCAACGTCCTGACTTTC
-	-	TRBV5-1	TRBJ1-6	CASSLGQNPSPLHF	TGCGCCAGCAGCTTGGGACAGAATCCATCCCCCCTCCACTTT
-	-	TRBV11-3	TRBJ2-7	CASSQGQTSYEQYF	TGTGCCAGCAGCCAAGGACAGACCTCCTACGAGCAGTACTTC
-	-	TRBV19	TRBJ2-1	CATSSGGVLRNEQFF	TGTGCCACCTCATCGGGGGGCGTCCTACGGAATGAGCAGTTCTTC
-	TRBD1	TRBV5-1	TRBJ1-1	CASSLSWTGGETEAFF	TGCGCCAGCAGCTTGTCGTGGACAGGGGGCGAGACTGAAGCTTTCTTT
many	TRBD2	TRBV7-3	TRBJ2-2	CASSLRRRLAGRNTGELFF	TGTGCCAGCAGCTTAAGGAGGCGACTAGCGGGACGTAACACCGGGGAGCTGTTTTTT
once	-	TRBV15	TRBJ1-5	CATSRTGDGNQPQHF	TGTGCCACCAGCAGGACCGGGGATGGCAATCAGCCCCAGCATTTT
-	TRBD1	TRBV11-2	TRBJ1-6	CASRLQGARVSPLHF	TGTGCCAGCAGGCTACAGGGGGCTAGGGTTTCACCCCTCCACTTT
-	-	TRBV7-2	TRBJ1-2	CASSLAAGSDYGYTF	TGTGCCAGCAGCTTAGCGGCAGGGTCTGACTATGGCTACACCTTC
-	TRBD1	TRBV7-6	TRBJ1-4	CASSLRDSGEKLFF	TGTGCCAGCAGCTTACGGGACAGTGGTGAAAAACTGTTTTTT
-	-	TRBV5-4	TRBJ2-1	CAMTGVDNEQFF	TGTGCAATGACGGGAGTCGACAATGAGCAGTTCTTC
once	TRBD1	TRBV5-1	TRBJ1-2	CASSLALDRVFGYTF	TGCGCCAGCAGCTTGGCCTTGGACAGGGTTTTCGGCTACACCTTC
-	TRBD1	TRBV5-6	TRBJ1-1	CASSLEDRSNTEAFF	TGTGCCAGCAGCTTGGAGGACAGGTCGAACACTGAAGCTTTCTTT
-	-	TRBV24-1	TRBJ1-5	CATSEARGSNQPQHF	TGTGCCACCAGTGAGGCCAGGGGAAGCAATCAGCCCCAGCATTTT
-	TRBD1	TRBV28	TRBJ1-2	CASTTGGGKGYTF	TGTGCCAGCACAACTGGAGGGGGCAAGGGCTACACCTTC
once	-	TRBV18	TRBJ1-4	CASSPPSQANNEKLFF	TGTGCCAGCTCACCACCGTCCCAGGCCAATAATGAAAAACTGTTTTTT
-	TRBD1	TRBV7-8	TRBJ2-2	CASSLGGTGFTGELFF	TGTGCCAGCAGCTTAGGGGGGACAGGCTTCACCGGGGAGCTGTTTTTT
-	TRBD1	TRBV14	TRBJ1-1	CASSLLPGGGTEAFF	TGTGCCAGCAGCCTCCTACCAGGGGGAGGAACTGAAGCTTTCTTT
-	-	TRBV19	TRBJ1-1	CASSIGFTGMNTEAFF	TGTGCCAGTAGTATAGGATTTACGGGAATGAACACTGAAGCTTTCTTT
-	TRBD1	TRBV29-1	TRBJ2-1	CSVVGQGAWNEQFF	TGCAGCGTTGTGGGACAGGGGGCGTGGAATGAGCAGTTCTTC
-	-	TRBV5-4	TRBJ1-2	CASSAGWGYTF	TGTGCCAGCAGCGCAGGGTGGGGCTACACCTTC
-	TRBD2	TRBV19	TRBJ2-7	CASSRGTSVTYEQYF	TGTGCCAGTAGTAGAGGGACTAGCGTTACCTACGAGCAGTACTTC
once	TRBD2	TRBV6-5	TRBJ2-2	CASSRGGYTGELFF	TGTGCCAGCAGTCGGGGGGGGTACACCGGGGAGCTGTTTTTT
-	-	TRBV4-3	TRBJ1-1	CASSQDWRGTAEAFF	TGCGCCAGCAGCCAAGATTGGAGGGGAACGGCTGAAGCTTTCTTT
-	TRBD1	TRBV29-1	TRBJ1-4	CSARTGPEKLFF	TGCAGCGCCCGGACAGGGCCCGAAAAACTGTTTTTT
-	-	TRBV7-3	TRBJ1-1	CASSLYAQGSEAFF	TGTGCCAGCAGCTTATATGCGCAGGGGAGTGAAGCTTTCTTT
-	TRBD1	TRBV25-1	TRBJ2-1	CASSERTGTEQFF	TGTGCCAGCAGTGAAAGGACAGGGACCGAGCAGTTCTTC
-	TRBD1	TRBV5-1	TRBJ2-1	CASSLGQGWWVNEQFF	TGCGCCAGCAGCTTGGGACAGGGTTGGTGGGTGAATGAGCAGTTCTTC
-	TRBD2	TRBV11-2	TRBJ2-2	CASSLMLAGTTGELFF	TGTGCCAGCAGCTTAATGCTAGCGGGGACCACCGGGGAGCTGTTTTTT
-	TRBD1	TRBV5-1	TRBJ2-3	CASSSGTGGSDTQYF	TGCGCCAGCAGCTCCGGGACAGGGGGTTCAGATACGCAGTATTTT
-	-	TRBV1	TRBJ2-1	CTSSQVPSGGRPFYNEQFF	TGCACCAGCAGCCAAGTTCCTAGCGGGGGCCGACCCTTCTACAATGAGCAGTTCTTC
-	TRBD1	TRBV13	TRBJ1-3	CASSPRDRTGNTIYF	TGTGCCAGCAGCCCCCGGGACAGAACAGGAAACACCATATATTTT
few	TRBD1	TRBV6-1	TRBJ1-4	CASSEGGNRGSDGKLFF	TGTGCCAGCAGTGAAGGGGGGAACAGGGGATCTGACGGAAAACTGTTTTTT
-	TRBD2	TRBV5-5	TRBJ2-2	CASNLAGGPLFF	TGTGCCAGCAACCTTGCGGGGGGGCCGCTGTTTTTT
-	-	TRBV7-2	TRBJ1-5	CASSPMISNQPQHF	TGTGCCAGCAGCCCTATGATTAGCAATCAGCCCCAGCATTTT